This T cell receptor (beta chain) was identified in a study of control samples from healthy donors and cancer patients. Sequencing was performed with immunoSEQ multiplex PCR; in TCRdb, only in-frame clones are kept and a portion is missing. The table records 75,000 to 95,000 clones, 84% of them present only once. V trimming: 0 bases; J trimming: 2 bases; junction bases outside the gene matches: 9. CDR1 and CDR2 (germline): MNHEY, SVGEGT. The CDR3 has 19 amino acids. This sequence originates from a man aged 65 to 85 with lung cancer. Material: PBMCs. V and J are TRBV6-2 or TRBV6-3 and TRBJ2-3; TRBD2 agrees at 12 bases. CDR3 nucleotides: TGTGCCAGCAGTTACTCGACGCTAGCGGGGGGGCCCCCCACAGATACGCAGTATTTT. Encoded protein: CASSYSTLAGGPPTDTQYF.